Listed below are T cell receptor beta chains from one sample, sequenced in a study of T-cell memory formation after mild COVID-19. TCRdb re-called the 5' RACE reads with MiXCR, one entry per CDR3 protein. The table records around 300,000 distinct CDR3 sequences, roughly an eighth of them present only once. Sequencing was carried out using PBMCs or a T cell subset sorted from them (not recorded which). Every receptor here comes from a man in his late teens or twenties who had mild COVID-19 (a few samples of this study predate the infection). Cell type and time point are not known. The CDR3 runs from the conserved cysteine through the conserved F or W. A D gene is named only where the DNA matches it firmly. Some rows have no size entry. The others give once, few or many, or a class for an expanded clone.

V	size	D	J	DNA	CDR3
TRBV18	NA	TRBD1	TRBJ2-7	TGTGCCAGCCAATCCGGGACAGGTACATACGAGCAGTACTTC	CASQSGTGTYEQYF
TRBV5-1	NA	TRBD2	TRBJ2-6	TGCGCCAGCAGCCCGACTAGCGGGGCGGCTGGGGCCAACGTCCTGACTTTC	CASSPTSGAAGANVLTF
TRBV4-1	many	NA	TRBJ2-7	TGCGCCAGCAGCCCCGGAGGGGCAGTCAAACGCGTGCAGTACTTC	CASSPGGAVKRVQYF
TRBV5-1	many	TRBD2	TRBJ2-2	TGCGCCAGCAGCCAGAAGCGGGGCACCGGGGAGCTGTTTTTT	CASSQKRGTGELFF
TRBV29-1	few	NA	TRBJ1-2	TGCAGCGTTGAAGCTCGCGGCTATGGCTACACCTTC	CSVEARGYGYTF
TRBV12-3/TRBV12-4	NA	NA	TRBJ2-2	TGTGCCAGCAGTTTAAGTCAGGGTGGAACCGGGGAGCTGTTTTTT	CASSLSQGGTGELFF
TRBV7-2	NA	NA	TRBJ1-3	TGTGCCAGCAGCTTAGGTTATGGAACAGGCCTCTCTGGAAACACCATATATTTT	CASSLGYGTGLSGNTIYF
TRBV7-6	many	TRBD2	TRBJ2-7	TGTGCCAGCAGCTTATCCGGCGGGGGGCAGTACGAGCAGTACTTC	CASSLSGGGQYEQYF
TRBV7-9	few	NA	TRBJ1-2	TGTGCCAGCAGCTTAGGGGCCCAACGGCGGGACTATGGCTACACCTTC	CASSLGAQRRDYGYTF
TRBV18	NA	NA	TRBJ1-4	TGTGCCAGCTCACCGACTACGACTAATGAAAAACTGTTTTTT	CASSPTTTNEKLFF
TRBV28	few	NA	TRBJ2-3	TGTGCCAGCAATCTATGGAGCACAGATACGCAGTATTTT	CASNLWSTDTQYF
TRBV3-1	few	NA	TRBJ1-2	TGTGCCAGCAGCCAAGAAGGCAGCTCCTATGGCTACACCTTC	CASSQEGSSYGYTF
TRBV20-1	few	NA	TRBJ1-1	TGCAGTGCTAGAAGGGCCGGACGGGACTACACTGAAGCTTTCTTT	CSARRAGRDYTEAFF
TRBV10-1	few	NA	TRBJ2-3	TGCGCCAGCAGGCAGGGTGGGTCAGATACGCAGTATTTT	CASRQGGSDTQYF
TRBV7-3	NA	TRBD1	TRBJ2-1	TGTGCCAGCAGCCTAACCTATCCCGGGACAGGGAATGAGCAGTTCTTC	CASSLTYPGTGNEQFF
TRBV7-2	few	NA	TRBJ2-5	TGTGCCAGCAGCTTAGACGTGGGGGCTAAAGGGACCCAGTACTTC	CASSLDVGAKGTQYF
TRBV4-3	many	NA	TRBJ2-4	TGCGCCAGCAGCCCAGAACCTCAGGGAGGCAAAAACATTCAGTACTTC	CASSPEPQGGKNIQYF
TRBV7-2	few	NA	TRBJ2-1	TGTGCCAGCAGCCAACAGGGGACTTCCTACAATGAGCAGTTCTTC	CASSQQGTSYNEQFF
TRBV7-2	few	TRBD2	TRBJ2-5	TGTGCCAGCAGCCCGGGGACTAGCGGGGGGGCGGTTGAGACCCAGTACTTC	CASSPGTSGGAVETQYF
TRBV11-2	few	NA	TRBJ2-2	TGTGCCAGTTGCCCGACCGGGGAGCTGTTTTTT	CASCPTGELFF
TRBV24-1	NA	TRBD1	TRBJ2-3	TGTGCCACCAGTGATACCCGGACAGGGTCCCCAGATACGCAGTATTTT	CATSDTRTGSPDTQYF
TRBV19	NA	NA	TRBJ1-2	TGTGCCAGTAGTATGCTCGGACATCTCTATGGCTACACCTTC	CASSMLGHLYGYTF
TRBV7-9	few	TRBD1	TRBJ1-2	TGTGCCAGCAGCCTGGGGACAGGGGTAGGCAACTATGGCTACACCTTC	CASSLGTGVGNYGYTF
TRBV20-1	NA	TRBD2	TRBJ2-5	TGCAGTGCCGCGGGGGATCAAGAGACCCAGTACTTC	CSAAGDQETQYF
TRBV20-1	few	NA	TRBJ2-3	TGCAGTGCCAAGGGACTTGGCACAGATACGCAGTATTTT	CSAKGLGTDTQYF
TRBV12-5	few	NA	TRBJ1-3	TGTGCTAGTGGCTCGATAGGGGGAACTGGAAACACCATATATTTT	CASGSIGGTGNTIYF
TRBV29-1	NA	NA	TRBJ2-3	TGCAGCGTTGACGGGGACATTCGGCAGTTTAGCACAGATACGCAGTATTTT	CSVDGDIRQFSTDTQYF
TRBV9	NA	NA	TRBJ2-5	TGTGCCAGCAGCGCCCATGACAGGTCAGAAGAGACCCAGTACTTC	CASSAHDRSEETQYF
TRBV30	NA	TRBD2	TRBJ2-3	TGTGCCTGGAGTGTAATAGCGGGGGGCACAGATACGCAGTATTTT	CAWSVIAGGTDTQYF
TRBV11-2	NA	TRBD2	TRBJ2-2	TGTGCCAGCAGCTTAGGTGTCTGGGGAGGGGCCGGGGAGCTGTTTTTT	CASSLGVWGGAGELFF
TRBV6-6	few	TRBD2	TRBJ2-3	TGTGCCAGCAGTTACCCCACTAGCGGGGGGCCCGCAGATACGCAGTATTTT	CASSYPTSGGPADTQYF
TRBV20-1	NA	NA	TRBJ2-1	TGCAGTGCTAGAGGAAGGGGGTTAGTGGAGCAGTTCTTC	CSARGRGLVEQFF
TRBV19	NA	NA	TRBJ1-2	TGTGCCAGTAGTACCCGACGGACTGGGGGCTACACCTTC	CASSTRRTGGYTF
TRBV20-1	NA	TRBD1	TRBJ2-4	TGCAGTGCTAGAGGCGGACAGGGGGGACGGCTTCAGTACTTC	CSARGGQGGRLQYF
TRBV7-9	few	TRBD1	TRBJ2-1	TGTGCCAGCGAGCCAGGGACAGGGGATAATGAGCAGTTCTTC	CASEPGTGDNEQFF